This is a list of T cell receptor beta chains from one sample in a study of prognosis after radiotherapy for stage I lung cancer. MiXCR was run by TCRdb on the multiplex PCR reads, yielding one entry per CDR3 protein. This table holds about 22,000 distinct CDR3 sequences, approximately 40% found once. This sample comprised PBMCs, obtained before or after stereotactic body radiation therapy (not recorded which). All receptors come from a donor aged 50 or older with non-small cell lung cancer. CDR3s include the opening cysteine and the closing phenylalanine or tryptophan. D genes are given only for firm matches. Size is omitted from some rows. Given values are once, few, many or a class for expanded clones.

TGTGCCAGCACCACCTCCGAGGGACGGCCGAACACCGGGGAGCTGTTTTTT CASTTSEGRPNTGELFF TRBV28 medium-sized - TRBJ2-2
TGTGCCAGCAGCTCATGGGCCTCGAACACTGAAGCTTTCTTT CASSSWASNTEAFF TRBV7-9 many - TRBJ1-1
TGCGCCAGCAGTTCGACAGGAGTCAACACTGAAGCTTTCTTT CASSSTGVNTEAFF TRBV10-2 - - TRBJ1-1
TGTGCCATTCGCGACAGTGGGCCATCCGGGGAGCTGTTTTTT CAIRDSGPSGELFF TRBV19 once - TRBJ2-2
TGCAGTGCTGGGGCAGGGGCGGGGGAGCAGTTCTTC CSAGAGAGEQFF TRBV20-1 many - TRBJ2-1
TGTGCCAGCTCGCGCGGACAGGGTGATGGAAACACCATATATTTT CASSRGQGDGNTIYF TRBV18 many TRBD1 TRBJ1-3
TGTGCCACCAGTCAGACCAACTATGGCTACACCTTC CATSQTNYGYTF TRBV24-1 many - TRBJ1-2
TGTGCCAGTAGTACGTCCTATAATTCACCCCTCCACTTT CASSTSYNSPLHF TRBV19 medium-sized - TRBJ1-6
TGTGCCAGCAGTGCCGTGCCAAGCGGAGGCGGGGAGCTGTTTTTT CASSAVPSGGGELFF TRBV12-3/TRBV12-4 medium-sized - TRBJ2-2
TGCAGTGCTAGAGAATCTCAGACAGATACGCAGTATTTT CSARESQTDTQYF TRBV20-1 - - TRBJ2-3
TGCGCCAGCAACGACGGAACCGGGACAGGGTTAGGAGAGACCCAGTACTTC CASNDGTGTGLGETQYF TRBV4-1 few TRBD1 TRBJ2-5
TGTGTCAGCAGCCATCGGGCCTCCGGGACAGGGACAGATACGCAGTATTTT CVSSHRASGTGTDTQYF TRBV6-1 - TRBD1 TRBJ2-3
TGTGCCAGCTCACCAACTGGACCGAACACCGGGGAGCTGTTTTTT CASSPTGPNTGELFF TRBV18 many - TRBJ2-2
TGTGCCTGGGCTGTTTCCTATAATTCACCCCTCCACTTT CAWAVSYNSPLHF TRBV30 many - TRBJ1-6
TGCGCCAGCAGCTTGGGTAATAGCGGGAGCCGGGAGACCCAGTACTTC CASSLGNSGSRETQYF TRBV5-1 many TRBD2 TRBJ2-5